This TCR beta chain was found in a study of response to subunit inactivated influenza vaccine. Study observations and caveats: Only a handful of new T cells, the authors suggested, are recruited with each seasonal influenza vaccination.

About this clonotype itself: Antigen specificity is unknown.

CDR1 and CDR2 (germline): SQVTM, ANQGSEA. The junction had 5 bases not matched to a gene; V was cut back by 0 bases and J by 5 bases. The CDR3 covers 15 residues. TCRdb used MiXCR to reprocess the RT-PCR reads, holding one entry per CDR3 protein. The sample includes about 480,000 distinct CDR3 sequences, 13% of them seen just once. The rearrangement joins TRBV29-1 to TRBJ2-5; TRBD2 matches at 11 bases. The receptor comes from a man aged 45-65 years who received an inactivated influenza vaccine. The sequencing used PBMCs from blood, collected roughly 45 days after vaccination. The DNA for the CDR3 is TGCAGCGTTGAAGATCTAGCGGGGGGAGGGGAGACCCAGTACTTC. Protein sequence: CSVEDLAGGGETQYF.